Reported below is one TCR beta chain. Libraries were prepared by immunoSEQ multiplex PCR; TCRdb keeps only in-frame clonotypes and omits some of them. The sample contains roughly 150,000 clones, 82% of which appear only once. The CDR3 consists of 13 residues. In germline, CDR1 is SGHRS, CDR2 YFSETQ. The V segment lost 8 bases and the J segment 3 bases; nucleotides outside the gene matches: 7. This sample is drawn from a study of blood T cell repertoires in COVID-19. Study information: Some COVID-19 samples were acute and others convalescent; all came from the United States, Italy and Spain.

This receptor was taken from a man aged 60 to 69 who had recovered from COVID-19. This chain links TRBV5-1 with TRBJ1-1; TRBD1 matches 7 bases. The specimen sequenced was PBMCs or T cells enriched from blood (not recorded which). The CDR3, as DNA: TGCGCCAGTCAACTAGACAGGGACACTGAAGCTTTCTTT. This encodes CASQLDRDTEAFF.